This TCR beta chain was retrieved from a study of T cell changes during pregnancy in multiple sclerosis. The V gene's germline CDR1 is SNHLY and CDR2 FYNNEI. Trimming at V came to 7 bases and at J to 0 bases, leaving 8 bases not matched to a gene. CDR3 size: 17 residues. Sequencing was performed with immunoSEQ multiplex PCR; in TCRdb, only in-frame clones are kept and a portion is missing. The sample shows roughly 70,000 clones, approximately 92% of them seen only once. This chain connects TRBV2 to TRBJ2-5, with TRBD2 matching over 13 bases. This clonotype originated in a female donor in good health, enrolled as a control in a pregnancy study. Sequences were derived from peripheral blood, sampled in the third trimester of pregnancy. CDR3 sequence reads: CASNGLAGVGNQETQYF. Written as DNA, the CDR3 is TGTGCCAGCAACGGACTAGCGGGAGTCGGGAACCAAGAGACCCAGTACTTC.